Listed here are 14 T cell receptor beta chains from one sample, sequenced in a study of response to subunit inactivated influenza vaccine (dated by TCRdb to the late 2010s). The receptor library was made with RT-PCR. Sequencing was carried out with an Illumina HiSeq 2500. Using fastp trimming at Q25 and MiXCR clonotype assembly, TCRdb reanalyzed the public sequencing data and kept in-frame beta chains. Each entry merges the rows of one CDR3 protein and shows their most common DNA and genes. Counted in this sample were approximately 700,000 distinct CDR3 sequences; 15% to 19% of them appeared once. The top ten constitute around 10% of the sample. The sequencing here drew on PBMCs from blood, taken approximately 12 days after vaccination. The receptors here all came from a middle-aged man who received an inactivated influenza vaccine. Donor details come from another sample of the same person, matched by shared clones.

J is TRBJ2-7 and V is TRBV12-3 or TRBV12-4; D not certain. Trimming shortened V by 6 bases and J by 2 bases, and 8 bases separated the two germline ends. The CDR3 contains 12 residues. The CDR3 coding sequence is TGTGCCAGCAGCCACGTGACCTACGAGCAGTACTTC. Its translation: CASSHVTYEQYF.

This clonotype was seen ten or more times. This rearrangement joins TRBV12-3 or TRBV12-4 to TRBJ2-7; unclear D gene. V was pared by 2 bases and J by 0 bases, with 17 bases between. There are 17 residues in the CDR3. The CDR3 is CASSLFHPRRSSYEQYF. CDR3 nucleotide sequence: TGTGCCAGCAGTTTATTCCATCCGAGGCGCAGCTCCTACGAGCAGTACTTC.

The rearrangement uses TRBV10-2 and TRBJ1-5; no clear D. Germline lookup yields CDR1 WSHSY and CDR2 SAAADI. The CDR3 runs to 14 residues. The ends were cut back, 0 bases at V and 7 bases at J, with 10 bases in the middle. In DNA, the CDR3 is TGCGCCAGCAGTGAGTCGAGACGGGGACAGCCCCAGCATTTT. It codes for CASSESRRGQPQHF.

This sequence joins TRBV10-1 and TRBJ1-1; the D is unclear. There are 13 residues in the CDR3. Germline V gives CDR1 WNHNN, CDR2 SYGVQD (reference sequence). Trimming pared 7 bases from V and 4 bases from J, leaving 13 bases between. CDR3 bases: TGCGCCAGCAAAATAGGGTTGGCCACTGAAGCTTTCTTT. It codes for CASKIGLATEAFF.

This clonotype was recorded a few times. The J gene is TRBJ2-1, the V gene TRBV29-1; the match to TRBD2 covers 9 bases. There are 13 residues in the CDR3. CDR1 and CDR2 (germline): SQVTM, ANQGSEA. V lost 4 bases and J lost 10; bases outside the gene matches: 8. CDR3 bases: TGCAGCGTTGCCGTAGCGGGGGCGGGAGAGCAGTTCTTC. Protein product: CSVAVAGAGEQFF.

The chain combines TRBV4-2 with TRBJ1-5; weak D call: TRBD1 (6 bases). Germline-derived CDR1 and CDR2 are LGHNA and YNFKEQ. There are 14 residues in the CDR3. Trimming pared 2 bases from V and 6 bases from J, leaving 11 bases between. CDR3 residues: CASSQLGTTQPQHF. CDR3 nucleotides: TGTGCCAGCAGCCAACTAGGGACAACTCAGCCCCAGCATTTT.

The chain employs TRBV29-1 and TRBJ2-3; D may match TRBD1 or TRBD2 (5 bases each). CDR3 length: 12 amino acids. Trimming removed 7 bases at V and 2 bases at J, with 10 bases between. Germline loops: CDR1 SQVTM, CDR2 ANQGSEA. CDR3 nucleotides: TGCAGCGGCCGGGACCCCACAGATACGCAGTATTTT. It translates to CSGRDPTDTQYF.

This CDR3 reads CSADDGGNEQFF. CDR3 nucleotides: TGCAGTGCTGATGATGGCGGAAATGAGCAGTTCTTC. The chain joins TRBV20-1 to TRBJ2-1; D unclear. This CDR3 has 12 residues. Germline CDR1 reads DFQATT; CDR2 reads SNEGSKA (reference sequence). Trimming stripped 5 bases from V and 7 bases from J, with 12 bases between.

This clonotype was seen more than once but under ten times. CDR3 in DNA: TGTGCCTGGAGTGTAGGGACCCCGACTGGAAAACTGTTTTTT. This sequence encodes CAWSVGTPTGKLFF. This rearrangement joins TRBV30 to TRBJ1-4; possibly TRBD1 for D (5 bases). Trimming shortened V by 0 bases and J by 10 bases, and 15 bases separated the two germline ends. The CDR3 has 14 residues. The germline V gene encodes CDR1 GTSNPN and CDR2 SVGIG (reference sequence).

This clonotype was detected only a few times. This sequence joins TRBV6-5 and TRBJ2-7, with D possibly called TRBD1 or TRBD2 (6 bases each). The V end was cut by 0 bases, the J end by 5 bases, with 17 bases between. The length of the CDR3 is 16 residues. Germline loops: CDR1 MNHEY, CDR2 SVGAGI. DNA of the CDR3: TGTGCCAGCAGTTACTCTGGTGTCGGGGGCGGAAACGAGCAGTACTTC. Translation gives CASSYSGVGGGNEQYF.

The CDR3 loop is CASSLMTENEKLFF. The CDR3 coding sequence is TGTGCCAGCAGCTTAATGACAGAGAATGAAAAACTGTTTTTT. V is TRBV7-6 and J is TRBJ1-4, with D possibly TRBD1 on 5 matching bases. Trimming pared 2 bases from V and 5 bases from J, leaving 9 bases between. There are 14 residues in the CDR3. Germline V gene data show CDR1 as SGHVS and CDR2 as FNYEAQ.

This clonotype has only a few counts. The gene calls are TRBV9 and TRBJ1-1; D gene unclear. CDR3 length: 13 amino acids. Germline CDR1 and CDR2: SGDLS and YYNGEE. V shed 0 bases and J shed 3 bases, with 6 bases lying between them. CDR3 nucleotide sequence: TGTGCCAGCAGCGTAGACTCGGACACTGAAGCTTTCTTT. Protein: CASSVDSDTEAFF.

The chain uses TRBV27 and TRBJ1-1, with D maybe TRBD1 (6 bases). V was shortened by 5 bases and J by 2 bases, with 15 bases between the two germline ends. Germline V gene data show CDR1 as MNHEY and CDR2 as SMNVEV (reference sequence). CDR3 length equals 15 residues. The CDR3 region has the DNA TGTGCCAGCAGTCTCCGACCAGGGGCAAACACTGAAGCTTTCTTT. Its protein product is CASSLRPGANTEAFF.

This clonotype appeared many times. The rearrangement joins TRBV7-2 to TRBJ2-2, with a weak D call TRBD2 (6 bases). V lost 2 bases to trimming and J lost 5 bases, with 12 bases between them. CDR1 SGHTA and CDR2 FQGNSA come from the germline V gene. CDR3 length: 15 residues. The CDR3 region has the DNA TGTGCCAGCAGCTTAACCGGGACTCCAACCGGGGAGCTGTTTTTT. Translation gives CASSLTGTPTGELFF.